One and the same sample provided the 23 T cell receptor beta chains below, sequenced in a study of cytomegalovirus exposure and HLA in healthy donors. Method: immunoSEQ multiplex PCR; TCRdb's copy keeps in-frame clones and lacks some. This repertoire shows about 84,000 clones, just over 90% found once; its top ten account for 2.1%. Sequencing was done on a sample of PBMCs. These receptors came from a man aged 25 to 40 in good health and CMV-seronegative.

The chain couples TRBV4-2 to TRBJ2-1, with a possible D match to TRBD1 (5 bases). Trimming stripped 4 bases from V and 6 bases from J, with 13 bases between. Germline-derived CDR1 and CDR2 are LGHNA and YNFKEQ. This CDR3 comprises 14 residues. The CDR3: CASSPGASTNEQFF. The CDR3 nucleotides read TGTGCCAGCAGCCCTGGGGCATCAACCAATGAGCAGTTCTTC.

J is TRBJ2-7 and V is TRBV6-4; 7 nucleotides line up with TRBD1. The CDR3 loop spans 15 amino acids. V dropped 7 bases and J dropped 3; count of bases not matched to a gene: 12. Germline loops: CDR1 MRHNA, CDR2 SNTAGT. CDR3 residues: CASKPDRDSIYEQYF. The CDR3, as DNA: TGTGCCAGCAAACCAGACCGGGACAGCATCTACGAGCAGTACTTC.

The chain joins TRBV2 to TRBJ1-5; D is ambiguous. V was pared by 2 bases and J by 6 bases, with 14 bases between. This CDR3 contains 15 residues. Germline V gene sequence: CDR1 SNHLY, CDR2 FYNNEI. CDR3: CASSELGGVGQPQHF. CDR3 sequence (DNA): TGTGCCAGCAGTGAATTAGGCGGGGTTGGTCAGCCCCAGCATTTT.

V gene TRBV7-8 combines with J gene TRBJ2-1; the match to TRBD2 covers 9 bases. The CDR3 loop spans 18 amino acids. CDR1 and CDR2 from the germline V gene are SGHVS and FQNEAQ. The V segment lost 4 bases and the J segment 5 bases; nucleotides outside the gene matches: 15. The CDR3 DNA reads TGTGCCAGCAGCTCCCCATACCCAAGCGGGGGGACCGACAATGAGCAGTTCTTC. This codes for CASSSPYPSGGTDNEQFF.

The V and J genes are TRBV5-1 and TRBJ1-4; D gene ambiguous. The CDR3 has 17 amino acids. Germline CDR1 is SGHRS and CDR2 is YFSETQ. The ends were cut back, 0 bases at V and 4 bases at J, with 16 bases in the middle. The CDR3 region is CASSLEEAGRSNEKLFF. In DNA, the CDR3 is TGCGCCAGCAGCTTGGAGGAGGCCGGCAGGAGTAATGAAAAACTGTTTTTT.

V and J are TRBV11-1 and TRBJ1-5, with TRBD1 matching 8 bases. This CDR3 is 14 amino acids long. Germline CDR1 and CDR2: SGHAT and FQDESV (reference sequence). The trim removed 5 bases at V and 2 bases at J, leaving 2 bases unmatched. CDR3 DNA sequence: TGTGCCAGCAGCGCGGACAGGGGCAATCAGCCCCAGCATTTT. Amino acids: CASSADRGNQPQHF. Drawing the rest from reference TRBV11-1 and TRBJ1-5, the complete variable domain is EAEVAQSPRYKITEKSQAVAFWCDPISGHATLYWYRQILGQGPELLVQFQDESVVDDSQLPKDRFSAERLKGVDSTLKIQPAELGDSAMYLCASSADRGNQPQHFGDGTRLSIL.

The chain joins TRBV12-5 to TRBJ2-1; the match to TRBD2 covers 8 bases. Germline CDR1 is LGHNT and CDR2 is FRNRAP. With 4 bases clipped from V and 6 bases from J, the junction kept 14 bases outside the gene matches. CDR3 length equals 17 residues. The CDR3 reads CASGYTLDSGKLNEQFF. The CDR3 region has the DNA TGTGCTAGTGGTTACACCCTCGATAGCGGGAAGCTCAATGAGCAGTTCTTC. Full variable domain (rest looked up from reference TRBV12-5 and TRBJ2-1): DARVTQTPRHKVTEMGQEVTMRCQPILGHNTVFWYRQTMMQGLELLAYFRNRAPLDDSGMPKDRFSAEMPDATLATLKIQPSEPRDSAVYFCASGYTLDSGKLNEQFFGPGTRLTVL.

In its sample, this clone was seen once. The V and J genes are TRBV6-6 and TRBJ2-5, with D possibly matching TRBD2 (6 bases). This CDR3 comprises 16 residues. The V gene lost 0 bases and the J gene lost 1 base, with 12 bases spanning the gap. Germline loops: CDR1 MNHNY, CDR2 SVGAGI (reference sequence). The CDR3 bases are TGTGCCAGCAGTTACTCTTGGGCGGGACTCCAAGAGACCCAGTACTTC. Translation gives CASSYSWAGLQETQYF.

The count of this clone is one. V usage is TRBV6-1 and J usage is TRBJ2-7; 7 bases match TRBD2. Germline V lookup: CDR1 MNHNS, CDR2 SASEGT. The CDR3 contains 15 residues. With 5 bases clipped from V and 3 bases from J, the junction kept 10 bases outside the gene matches. The CDR3 loop is CASSPNKGGYYEQYF. CDR3 DNA: TGTGCCAGCAGTCCTAACAAGGGAGGGTACTACGAGCAGTACTTC.

This clone was seen a few times. This chain links TRBV4-1 with TRBJ2-2, with 7 bases identical to TRBD1. Per germline, CDR1 MGHRA and CDR2 YSYEKL. V lost 3 bases and J lost 6; bases outside the gene matches: 4. CDR3 length: 14 residues. CDR3 protein: CASSQVQGAGELFF. The CDR3, as DNA: TGCGCCAGCAGCCAGGTCCAGGGGGCCGGGGAGCTGTTTTTT.

J is TRBJ2-7 and V is TRBV5-1, with a weak D call TRBD2 (6 bases). The V end lost 2 bases, the J end lost 2 bases, and 8 bases lay between the germline ends. The germline V gene has CDR1 SGHRS and CDR2 YFSETQ. The CDR3 runs to 13 residues. The CDR3: CASSFGGPYEQYF. CDR3 bases: TGCGCCAGCAGCTTCGGGGGTCCCTACGAGCAGTACTTC.

This clone was recorded once. This chain links TRBV28 with TRBJ1-5, with D maybe TRBD1 (5 bases). Trimming pared 6 bases from V and 4 bases from J, leaving 7 bases between. There are 12 residues in the CDR3. CDR1 is MDHEN and CDR2 is SYDVKM in the germline V gene. The CDR3 DNA reads as TGTGCCAGCAGGGACACGAATCAGCCCCAGCATTTT. It is translated as CASRDTNQPQHF.

The chain is built from TRBV5-8 and TRBJ1-1; D uncertain. From germline, CDR1 is SGHTS and CDR2 YDEGEE. V was cut by 4 bases and J by 0 bases, with 7 bases left in between. The CDR3 extends over 13 amino acids. CDR3 sequence (DNA): TGTGCCAGCAGCGGAACAGTGAACACTGAAGCTTTCTTT. As protein: CASSGTVNTEAFF.

The chain is built from TRBV19 and TRBJ2-1; D unresolved. CDR3 size: 15 residues. The V and J ends lost 5 bases and 0 bases respectively, with 11 bases between them. Looked up from germline, CDR1 is LNHDA and CDR2 is SQIVND (reference sequence). CDR3 DNA sequence: TGTGCCAGTAGTTCGACACCTGACTCCTACAATGAGCAGTTCTTC. Translating gives CASSSTPDSYNEQFF.

The chain combines TRBV9 with TRBJ2-7; possible D gene TRBD2, 6 bases. The CDR3 is 15 amino acids. Germline CDR1 SGDLS, CDR2 YYNGEE. Trimming cost V 2 bases and J 7 bases, with 19 bases left between them. CDR3 amino acids: CASSVSGGGYREQYF. The CDR3 DNA sequence: TGTGCCAGCAGCGTCTCCGGGGGTGGCTATCGAGAGCAGTACTTC.

V is TRBV6-4 and J is TRBJ2-3; D is perhaps TRBD2 (6 bases). The CDR3 contains 15 residues. V lost 0 bases to trimming and J lost 1 base, with 8 bases between them. Germline assignment: CDR1 MRHNA and CDR2 SNTAGT. For the CDR3, the DNA is TGTGCCAGCAGTGACTCTTCGGGGGGCACAGATACGCAGTATTTT. It is translated as CASSDSSGGTDTQYF.

The chain carries TRBV18 and TRBJ2-2, with D possibly TRBD1 on 6 matching bases. Germline V gene data show CDR1 as KGHSH and CDR2 as LQKENI. V was pared by 6 bases and J by 0 bases, with 14 bases between. The CDR3 is 16 residues long. For the CDR3, the DNA is TGTGCCAGCTCCCACCAGGGGCATTCGAACACCGGGGAGCTGTTTTTT. Protein sequence: CASSHQGHSNTGELFF. The whole variable domain, remainder taken from reference TRBV18 and TRBJ2-2, is NAGVMQNPRHLVRRRGQEARLRCSPMKGHSHVYWYRQLPEEGLKFMVYLQKENIIDESGMPKERFSAEFPKEGPSILRIQQVVRGDSAAYFCASSHQGHSNTGELFFGEGSRLTVL.

This clone is a singleton in its sample. This chain links TRBV28 with TRBJ1-3, with 7 bases lining up with TRBD1. The J segment lost 2 bases and the V segment lost 4 bases, leaving 11 bases of the junction unmatched. The CDR3 consists of 17 residues. Germline CDR1 reads MDHEN; CDR2 reads SYDVKM. The CDR3 sequence: CASSSPGQIRAGNTIYF. CDR3 in DNA: TGTGCCAGCAGTTCACCGGGACAGATAAGGGCTGGAAACACCATATATTTT.

V usage is TRBV18 and J usage is TRBJ1-3, with D tentatively TRBD1 (6 bases). The CDR3 consists of 14 residues. V was clipped by 6 bases and J by 1 base, with 10 bases between them. The germline V gene encodes CDR1 KGHSH and CDR2 LQKENI. The CDR3 sequence: CASSSGVSGNTIYF. CDR3 DNA sequence: TGTGCCAGCTCTTCAGGGGTTTCTGGAAACACCATATATTTT. The whole variable domain, filled in from reference TRBV18 and TRBJ1-3, reads NAGVMQNPRHLVRRRGQEARLRCSPMKGHSHVYWYRQLPEEGLKFMVYLQKENIIDESGMPKERFSAEFPKEGPSILRIQQVVRGDSAAYFCASSSGVSGNTIYFGEGSWLTVV.

This clone was observed once. This CDR3 reads CASSLAQGASGGVPDTQYF. The CDR3 bases are TGTGCCAGCAGCTTAGCGCAAGGGGCTAGCGGGGGGGTACCAGATACGCAGTATTTT. V usage is TRBV7-2 and J usage is TRBJ2-3; TRBD2 agrees at 12 bases. The germline CDR1 and CDR2 sequences are SGHTA and FQGNSA. This CDR3 is built from 19 residues. V dropped 0 bases and J dropped 4; count of bases not matched to a gene: 11.

The chain recombines TRBV2 with TRBJ2-5; 13 bases are a match to TRBD2. Germline values: CDR1 SNHLY, CDR2 FYNNEI. The CDR3 is made up of 15 amino acids. V shed 4 bases and J 5 bases; nucleotides not matched to a gene: 4. CDR3 sequence: CASSGTSGRGETQYF. Here the CDR3 DNA reads TGTGCCAGCAGTGGTACTAGCGGGAGGGGGGAGACCCAGTACTTC.

The sample holds many counts of this clone. V usage is TRBV19 and J usage is TRBJ2-2; TRBD2 might be the D (5 bases). Germline V CDR1 and CDR2: LNHDA, SQIVND (reference sequence). V was cut by 3 bases and J by 6 bases, with 11 bases left in between. The CDR3 spans 14 residues. In DNA, the CDR3 is TGTGCCAGTAGTATCCGAGCGGCAGCCGGGGAGCTGTTTTTT. This encodes CASSIRAAAGELFF.

This rearrangement joins TRBV5-1 to TRBJ2-5; perhaps TRBD2 as D (6 bases). Germline V gene lookup returns CDR1 SGHRS and CDR2 YFSETQ. Trimming left V 4 bases short and J 1 base short, with 11 bases between. The CDR3 has 14 amino acids. The CDR3 loop is CASSPGGGQETQYF. The CDR3 nucleotides are TGCGCCAGCAGCCCCGGGGGAGGCCAAGAGACCCAGTACTTC.